This T cell receptor beta chain originates from a study of T-cell memory formation after mild COVID-19. Study observations and caveats: CD8+ contracting clones occupied EMRA, while CD4+ ones occupied mainly CM and EM. The authors left the SARS-CoV-2 specificity of second-wave clones peaking on day 37 unconfirmed. Contracting clones from day 15 to 85 showed balanced CD4/CD8; later expanders favored CD4+.

There are 13 residues in the CDR3. Trimming removed 7 bases from V and 5 bases from J, with 14 bases in between. UMIs and sample barcodes were carried by the TCR alpha and TCR beta cDNA libraries that 5'RACE produced using constant-segment primers. TCRdb called the 5' RACE reads again in MiXCR, with one record for every CDR3 protein. The sample gives around 150,000 distinct CDR3 sequences, roughly 30% of which show up once; more than 10% is in the top ten. As concerns this clonotype: Its antigen remains unknown.

This receptor was identified in an adult woman who had mild COVID-19 (a few samples of this study predate the infection). Cell type and time point are not known. Sample: PBMCs or a T cell subset sorted from them (not recorded which). The chain joins TRBV12-3 or TRBV12-4 to TRBJ1-2, with D perhaps TRBD1 (6 bases). CDR3 protein: CASTPQGGYGYTF. The CDR3 DNA reads TGTGCCAGCACCCCGCAAGGGGGGTATGGCTACACCTTC.